Each of the 12 T cell receptor beta chains below was sequenced from the same sample in a study of blood T cell repertoires in COVID-19. Profiling relied on immunoSEQ multiplex PCR, and the TCRdb table lists in-frame clones only, not all of them. The repertoire holds more than 60,000 clones, with around 90% as singletons. The source material was peripheral blood. The receptors derive from a human donor in a cohort sampled during active COVID-19.

This chain joins TRBV9 and TRBJ2-7; 8 nucleotides line up with TRBD1. Germline V gene sequence: CDR1 SGDLS, CDR2 YYNGEE. The V and J ends lost 4 bases and 6 bases, in that order; junction bases with no gene match: 9. The CDR3 runs to 14 residues. The CDR3 DNA sequence: TGTGCCAGCAGCCCAAGGACAGGGTCTTCCGAGCAGTACTTC. Amino acids: CASSPRTGSSEQYF.

The rearrangement joins TRBV6-5 to TRBJ1-5; D uncertain. Trimming left V 0 bases short and J 3 bases short, with 6 bases between. The germline V gene has CDR1 MNHEY and CDR2 SVGAGI. The CDR3 consists of 14 residues. CDR3 residues: CASSYSSSNQPQHF. DNA for the CDR3: TGTGCCAGCAGTTACTCGAGCTCCAATCAGCCCCAGCATTTT.

The CDR3 nucleotides are TGTGCCAGCAGCTTAGCTGGACAGGGGCTTGAAGCTTTCTTT. It encodes CASSLAGQGLEAFF. This rearrangement joins TRBV7-2 to TRBJ1-1; 9 bases map to TRBD1. The CDR3 has 14 amino acids. The ends lost 0 bases at V and 7 bases at J; junction bases unmatched: 3. The germline V gene has CDR1 SGHTA and CDR2 FQGNSA.

V is TRBV6-5 and J is TRBJ2-5, with 10 nucleotides matching TRBD1. Germline CDR1 is MNHEY and CDR2 is SVGAGI. The CDR3 is 15 amino acids. V was pared by 2 bases and J by 5 bases, with 5 bases of the junction left unmatched. CDR3 loop: CASSYGQGGRETQYF. CDR3 DNA sequence: TGTGCCAGCAGTTACGGACAGGGGGGACGGGAGACCCAGTACTTC.

The chain couples TRBV15 to TRBJ2-7, with 9 bases matching TRBD2. The V gene's germline CDR1 is LNHNV and CDR2 YYDKDF (reference sequence). CDR3 length: 14 residues. Trimming cost V 0 bases and J 7 bases; bases outside gene matches: 4. The CDR3 DNA follows: TGTGCCACCAGCAGAGATAGGACTAGCGATGAGCAGTACTTC. It translates to CATSRDRTSDEQYF.

This clone was recorded once. The rearrangement links TRBV9 to TRBJ2-3, with 7 nucleotides matching TRBD2. The CDR3 runs 15 residues. Per germline, CDR1 SGDLS and CDR2 YYNGEE. V gave up 1 base and J gave up 2 bases; unmatched junction bases: 4. The CDR3 region is CASSVRGVNTDTQYF. DNA of the CDR3: TGTGCCAGCAGCGTACGGGGGGTGAACACAGATACGCAGTATTTT.

In its sample, this clone was seen once. J is TRBJ2-7 and V is TRBV2; D is perhaps TRBD2 (7 bases). Germline V gives CDR1 SNHLY, CDR2 FYNNEI. The CDR3 sequence is 16 residues long. Trimming shortened V by 6 bases and J by 0 bases, and 18 bases separated the two germline ends. CDR3 bases: TGTGCCAGCAGCGATTGGGGGGGGCCTATCTCCTACGAGCAGTACTTC. It is translated as CASSDWGGPISYEQYF.

A single count supports this clone. The chain uses TRBV11-2 and TRBJ2-5; TRBD2 matches 15 bases. Trimming removed 4 bases from V and 5 bases from J; junction bases left unmatched: 5. The CDR3 is 16 amino acids. Germline loops: CDR1 SGHAT, CDR2 FQNNGV. CDR3 bases: TGTGCCAGCAGCTCGGGACTAGCGGGGGGTAGCGAGACCCAGTACTTC. Translating it yields CASSSGLAGGSETQYF.

The chain links TRBV6-6 to TRBJ1-6; D gene unclear. The V gene lost 0 bases and the J gene lost 7 bases, with 10 bases spanning the gap. The germline gives CDR1 MNHNY, CDR2 SVGAGI (reference sequence). This CDR3 is 15 amino acids long. CDR3 protein: CASSYSAGRNSPLHF. The CDR3 bases are TGTGCCAGCAGTTACTCGGCAGGTAGAAATTCACCCCTCCACTTT.

The rearrangement uses TRBV7-3 and TRBJ2-3; 10 nucleotides line up with TRBD2. Germline V gives CDR1 SGHTA, CDR2 FQGTGA. This CDR3 comprises 16 residues. V trimming: 1 base; J trimming: 4 bases; junction bases outside the gene matches: 5. For the CDR3, the DNA is TGTGCCAGCAGCTTAATGCCCAGCGGGGGGGCAGATACGCAGTATTTT. Translation: CASSLMPSGGADTQYF.

The rearrangement uses TRBV7-9 and TRBJ1-2, with 7 nucleotides matching TRBD1. Germline lookup yields CDR1 SEHNR and CDR2 FQNEAQ (reference sequence). The ends lost 1 base at V and 6 bases at J; junction bases unmatched: 8. The CDR3 is 15 amino acids. The CDR3 reads CASSLGQGLDDGYTF. CDR3 in DNA: TGTGCCAGCAGCTTAGGACAGGGCCTTGATGATGGCTACACCTTC.

For the CDR3, the DNA is TGTGCCAGTAGTATCTCCCCTCCGGGCCAAGAGACCCAGTACTTC. This gives the protein CASSISPPGQETQYF. The chain combines TRBV19 with TRBJ2-5; no firm D call. The V gene's germline CDR1 is LNHDA and CDR2 SQIVND (reference sequence). V was pared by 3 bases and J by 1 base, with 12 bases between. The CDR3 is 15 amino acids.